One TCR beta chain is described in this entry. Germline CDR1 WSHSY, CDR2 SAAADI. Germline trimming cut 7 bases from V and 0 bases from J; bases unmatched to any gene: 10. This CDR3 contains 17 residues. The data were taken from a study of cytomegalovirus exposure and HLA in healthy donors. Using immunoSEQ multiplex PCR, the repertoire was profiled, and TCRdb retains in-frame clones only, with some absent. The sample includes over 110,000 clones, about 87% of them seen just once. The receptor was isolated from a man aged 18 to 29 in good health and CMV-seropositive. The V call is TRBV10-2, the J call TRBJ2-3; 10 bases are shared with TRBD1. Material: PBMCs. This CDR3 is CASIGTGVKFSTDTQYF. CDR3 nucleotide sequence: TGCGCCAGCATCGGGACAGGGGTGAAGTTCAGCACAGATACGCAGTATTTT.